The clone carrying this T cell receptor (beta chain) appeared many times. Its matching antigen is unknown. The source of the sample is a study of T cells in Graves' hyperthyroidism and ophthalmopathy. With duration under 3 months, ophthalmopathy was active: Clinical Activity Score at least 3, NOSPECS at least 4. From roughly 10 ml of fresh peripheral blood, PBMCs were isolated. TCR beta CDR3 region amplification was performed from RNA transcripts. The HTBI primer set was used in a first-round RT-PCR of the TCR CDR3. From the multiplex PCR reads, TCRdb called clonotypes with MiXCR, one entry per CDR3 protein. Among hundreds of thousands of distinct CDR3 sequences listed, around 15% were seen once. Germline-derived CDR1 and CDR2 are MDHEN and SYDVKM. Deletions cut 5 bases from V and 3 bases from J, with 5 bases between. The CDR3 covers 11 residues. Whole-study findings and limits: Ophthalmopathy got predicted by the model a median around 6.8 months before its onset. Ophthalmopathy was separated from stable hyperthyroidism by a 13 V-J model.

The V gene is TRBV28, the J gene TRBJ2-7; D not certain. Specimen: blood. The receptor was derived from a man between 18 and 35 years old with Graves' ophthalmopathy. The CDR3 spells CASSRYYEQYF. The CDR3 DNA follows: TGTGCCAGCAGTCGGTACTACGAGCAGTACTTC.